A single sample is the source of the 2 T cell receptor beta chains below, sequenced in a study of metastatic and nonmetastatic thyroid tumors. Among the patients, none had received any treatment before thyroid surgery. TCRdb re-clonotyped the PCR reads through MiXCR. The sample lists 6,500 to 8,500 clones, about a quarter occurring once. Input material: tumor tissue. The origin of the receptors is a female donor with papillary thyroid cancer or a benign thyroid nodule (not recorded which). Some clones in this sample may be carry-over from other donors' samples.

This clone was counted at least ten times. The chain combines TRBV9 with TRBJ1-2; no reliable D call. The V gene's germline CDR1 is SGDLS and CDR2 YYNGEE. This CDR3 is built from 13 residues. Deletions cut 2 bases from V and 2 bases from J, with 7 bases between. This chain's CDR3 is CASSVGGNYGYTF. DNA for the CDR3: TGTGCCAGCAGCGTGGGTGGGAACTATGGCTACACCTTC.

Remarks on this clone: The junction shows a germline mismatch at one end, possibly a read error. V is TRBV6-2 or TRBV6-3 and J is TRBJ2-2; 14 bases map to TRBD2. This CDR3 is 19 amino acids long. Germline-derived CDR1 and CDR2 are MNHEY and SVGEGT. In nucleotides, the CDR3 is TGTGCCAGCAGTTACTTACCGGGACTAGCGGGAGCAACCACCGGGGAGCTGTTGTTT. Its translation is CASSYLPGLAGATTGELLF.